This T cell receptor (beta chain) comes out of a study of shared clonotypes between healthy human individuals. Study overall: Participating donors consisted of two women and three men aged 18 to 49. For every donor, three CD4 naive, three CD4 memory, two CD8 naive and one CD8 memory plates were used.

Germline CDR1 SGHNT, CDR2 YYREEE (reference sequence). The CDR3 covers 18 residues. V gave up 0 bases and J gave up 2 bases; unmatched junction bases: 10. Naive CD8 cells were CD45RO-negative, positively selected for CCR7, excluding terminally differentiated effector memory CD45RA+ cells. Libraries were prepared by immunoSEQ multiplex PCR; TCRdb keeps only in-frame clonotypes and omits some of them. Among around 550,000 clones listed, 90% to 95% were seen once. Study conclusions and caveats: As a rule, naive subsets had a larger estimated richness than memory subsets.

As concerns this clone: The target antigen is unknown.

Source material: naive CD8+ T cells sorted from blood. The chain recombines TRBV5-4 with TRBJ2-3; the match to TRBD2 covers 9 bases. The TCR was taken from a woman aged 25 to 45 in good health. CDR3 residues: CASSLGGTGTSLTDTQYF. CDR3 nucleotides: TGTGCCAGCAGCTTGGGGGGAACCGGGACTAGCCTCACAGATACGCAGTATTTT.